This T cell receptor beta chain was recovered during a study of blood T cell repertoires in COVID-19. The data were produced by immunoSEQ multiplex PCR, yet TCRdb's version contains in-frame clones alone and is incomplete. The sample holds roughly 190,000 clones, 85% to 90% seen once. The length of the CDR3 is 13 residues. With 6 bases removed from V and 7 bases from J, the gap between germline ends came to 12 bases. This receptor was obtained from a woman aged 55-70 years with COVID-19, enrolled during active disease. The rearrangement joins TRBV12-3 or TRBV12-4 to TRBJ2-2, with D perhaps TRBD1 (6 bases). Sequences were obtained from peripheral blood. The CDR3 sequence: CASSTGMIGELFF. CDR3 nucleotide sequence: TGTGCCAGCAGCACAGGGATGATCGGGGAGCTGTTTTTT.